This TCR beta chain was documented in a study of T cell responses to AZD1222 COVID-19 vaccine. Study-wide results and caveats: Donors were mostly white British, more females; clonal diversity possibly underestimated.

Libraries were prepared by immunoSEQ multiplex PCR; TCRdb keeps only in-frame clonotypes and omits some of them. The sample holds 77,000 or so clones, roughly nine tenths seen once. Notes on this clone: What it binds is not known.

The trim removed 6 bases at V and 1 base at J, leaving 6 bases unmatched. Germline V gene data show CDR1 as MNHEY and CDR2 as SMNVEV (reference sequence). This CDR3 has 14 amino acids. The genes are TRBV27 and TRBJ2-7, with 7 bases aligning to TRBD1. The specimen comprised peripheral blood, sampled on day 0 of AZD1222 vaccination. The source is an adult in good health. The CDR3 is CASSPGGLSYEQYF. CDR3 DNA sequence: TGTGCCAGCAGCCCAGGGGGTCTTTCCTACGAGCAGTACTTC.